This T cell receptor beta chain was recorded in a study of OX40 agonist ivuxolimab in advanced cancers. Study at large: Every 2 weeks, ivuxolimab was infused into the patients intravenously at between 0.01 and 10 mg/kg. Hepatocellular carcinoma, melanoma, renal cell or head and neck cancer was diagnosed in the dose-escalation patients. Notes on the study in general: At 0.1 to 3.0 mg/kg and by week 6, CD4+ and CD8+ T cells in the blood had expanded clonally. In a subset of nonresponders, normalized T-cell clonal expansion was also low.

This CDR3 spans 13 amino acids. Germline V CDR1 and CDR2: LNHDA, SQIVND (reference sequence). The V and J ends lost 4 bases and 7 bases, in that order; junction bases with no gene match: 3. Of note for this clone: Its antigen is as yet unknown.

Profiled with immunoSEQ multiplex PCR; TCRdb holds only in-frame clones, not every one. The data show roughly 53,000 clones, approximately 83% seen once. The sequence derives from an adult with an advanced solid tumor such as melanoma, head and neck, liver or kidney cancer. The sample consisted of CD4+ or CD8+ T cells sorted from blood, taken in a trial of the OX40 agonist ivuxolimab. This sequence joins TRBV19 and TRBJ2-1; 8 bases match TRBD2. As DNA, the CDR3 is TGTGCCAGTAGTACCCTAGCGGGTAATGAGCAGTTCTTC. Translating gives CASSTLAGNEQFF.